These 26 T cell receptor beta chains were all obtained from the same sample, sequenced in a study of shared clonotypes between healthy human individuals. CD45RO-negative, CCR7-selected cells formed the naive CD8 fraction, which excluded terminally differentiated effector memory CD45RA+ cells. Sequencing used immunoSEQ multiplex PCR; TCRdb keeps in-frame clones, though not all of them. The data hold over 2 million clones, with about 95% observed a single time. The specimen was naive CD8+ T cells sorted from blood. These receptor sequences come from a man between 18 and 29 years old in good health.

This clone was counted many times. Other DNA sequences in the sample encode the same CDR3. CDR3 in DNA: TGTGCCTGGAGTGCCCAAGGCTTCTACGAGCAGTACTTC. It specifies CAWSAQGFYEQYF. V usage is TRBV30 and J usage is TRBJ2-7; D call uncertain. Trimming stripped 1 base from V and 3 bases from J, with 10 bases between. The CDR3 extends over 13 amino acids. Germline V gives CDR1 GTSNPN, CDR2 SVGIG (reference sequence).

This clone was recorded only once. V usage is TRBV28 and J usage is TRBJ1-1; 9 positions agree with TRBD1. J gave up 4 bases and V 5 bases, and 8 bases lay outside the gene matches. The germline gives CDR1 MDHEN, CDR2 SYDVKM. The length of the CDR3 is 15 residues. CDR3 in amino acids: CASSPRTGEVTEAFF. The CDR3 bases are TGTGCCAGCAGTCCGAGGACAGGGGAAGTCACTGAAGCTTTCTTT. Full variable domain (missing parts from reference TRBV28 and TRBJ1-1): DVKVTQSSRYLVKRTGEKVFLECVQDMDHENMFWYRQDPGLGLRLIYFSYDVKMKEKGDIPEGYSVSREKKERFSLILESASTNQTSMYLCASSPRTGEVTEAFFGQGTRLTVV.

J is TRBJ1-6 and V is TRBV10-3; no definite D call. V was shortened by 4 bases and J by 5 bases, with 3 bases between the two germline ends. The CDR3 totals 12 residues. The germline V gene has CDR1 ENHRY and CDR2 SYGVKD. The CDR3 loop reads CAISADNSPLHF. The CDR3 DNA reads TGTGCCATCAGTGCGGATAATTCACCCCTCCACTTT.

V and J are TRBV13 and TRBJ1-1; the D gene is possibly TRBD1 (6 bases). Germline V gives CDR1 PRHDT, CDR2 FYEKMQ (reference sequence). Trimming removed 5 bases from V and 4 bases from J, with 11 bases in between. The CDR3 loop spans 13 amino acids. CDR3 nucleotide sequence: TGTGCCAGCAGCGACGGAGGGGGCACTGAAGCTTTCTTT. Translation gives CASSDGGGTEAFF.

The rearrangement joins TRBV5-6 to TRBJ2-7; a possible D gene is TRBD1 (5 bases). With 5 bases removed from V and 2 bases from J, the gap between germline ends came to 11 bases. There are 13 residues in the CDR3. Germline loops: CDR1 SGHDT, CDR2 YYEEEE. The CDR3 loop reads CASSWLDTYEQYF. DNA of the CDR3: TGTGCCAGCAGTTGGCTGGACACCTACGAGCAGTACTTC.

The genes are TRBV2 and TRBJ2-7; TRBD1 is a possible D gene (7 bases). This CDR3 is 14 amino acids long. Germline values: CDR1 SNHLY, CDR2 FYNNEI. Deletions cut 2 bases from V and 5 bases from J, with 13 bases between. CDR3 in amino acids: CASSENGGGDEQYF. In DNA form, the CDR3 reads TGTGCCAGCAGTGAAAACGGAGGGGGCGACGAGCAGTACTTC.

This chain uses TRBV7-2 with TRBJ1-3, with D perhaps TRBD1 (6 bases). V lost 3 bases and J 0 bases, leaving 12 bases between the germline ends. Germline assignment: CDR1 SGHTA and CDR2 FQGNSA. The CDR3 consists of 16 residues. The CDR3 coding sequence is TGTGCCAGCAGCTTGACAGGCATGAACTCTGGAAACACCATATATTTT. It is translated as CASSLTGMNSGNTIYF.

The rearrangement links TRBV30 to TRBJ1-1; D is ambiguous. Germline V lookup: CDR1 GTSNPN, CDR2 SVGIG (reference sequence). Deletions cut 8 bases from V and 1 base from J, with 23 bases between. The CDR3 covers 16 residues. The CDR3 region is CALEFGVKSSNTEAFF. CDR3 nucleotides: TGTGCCCTGGAGTTCGGCGTAAAGTCTTCGAACACTGAAGCTTTCTTT.

The chain carries TRBV7-9 and TRBJ2-2, with TRBD2 matching over 8 bases. The CDR3 extends over 15 amino acids. Trimming removed 4 bases from V and 6 bases from J; junction bases left unmatched: 7. Germline CDR1 reads SEHNR; CDR2 reads FQNEAQ (reference sequence). The CDR3 sequence is CASSYPGLGAGELFF. The CDR3 DNA follows: TGTGCCAGCAGCTATCCGGGACTAGGGGCCGGGGAGCTGTTTTTT.

This chain links TRBV5-4 with TRBJ1-1, with D unresolved. Trimming pared 0 bases from V and 3 bases from J, leaving 12 bases between. This CDR3 has 15 amino acids. Germline V gene sequence: CDR1 SGHNT, CDR2 YYREEE (reference sequence). CDR3 residues: CASSLVPGSDTEAFF. In DNA, the CDR3 is TGTGCCAGCAGCTTGGTGCCGGGGTCGGACACTGAAGCTTTCTTT.

The chain couples TRBV28 to TRBJ2-7; D gene unclear. The V end was cut by 6 bases, the J end by 1 base, with 10 bases between. The CDR3 is made up of 13 amino acids. CDR1 is MDHEN, CDR2 SYDVKM, per germline. In nucleotides, the CDR3 is TGTGCCAGCAGCACACCCCTATCCTACGAGCAGTACTTC. Protein: CASSTPLSYEQYF.

The chain employs TRBV27 and TRBJ1-5; D is possibly TRBD1 (6 bases). This CDR3 contains 14 residues. Germline CDR1 is MNHEY and CDR2 is SMNVEV (reference sequence). Trimming stripped 5 bases from V and 0 bases from J, with 8 bases between. In DNA, the CDR3 is TGTGCCAGCAGTACAGGGTATAGCAATCAGCCCCAGCATTTT. Encoded protein: CASSTGYSNQPQHF.

Remarks on this clone: Other DNA sequences in the same sample also yield this CDR3. This chain joins TRBV9 and TRBJ2-7, with 9 bases that match TRBD2. CDR1 and CDR2 (germline): SGDLS, YYNGEE. This CDR3 is built from 14 residues. Unmatched junction bases numbered 3, after V lost 2 bases and J lost 3 bases. The CDR3 region has the DNA TGTGCCAGCAGCGTCAGCGGGGGGTTCTACGAGCAGTACTTC. It is translated as CASSVSGGFYEQYF.

The chain employs TRBV4-1 and TRBJ2-7, with D hard to call. Trimming removed 6 bases at V and 3 bases at J, with 18 bases between. CDR3 length equals 15 residues. The germline V gene encodes CDR1 MGHRA and CDR2 YSYEKL. In DNA form, the CDR3 reads TGCGCCAGCAGTCCTCTATCTTTATCCAGCTACGAGCAGTACTTC. As protein: CASSPLSLSSYEQYF.

The chain couples TRBV7-9 to TRBJ2-2; 10 bases are a match to TRBD2. CDR3 size: 16 residues. CDR1 SEHNR and CDR2 FQNEAQ come from the germline V gene (reference sequence). V was pared by 2 bases and J by 2 bases, with 2 bases of the junction left unmatched. The CDR3, as DNA: TGTGCCAGCAGCTTACTAGCGGGGGTAAACACCGGGGAGCTGTTTTTT. Encoded protein: CASSLLAGVNTGELFF.

This chain links TRBV2 with TRBJ1-2, with D tentatively TRBD1 (5 bases). V was clipped by 4 bases and J by 4 bases, with 13 bases between them. Germline assignment: CDR1 SNHLY and CDR2 FYNNEI. There are 14 residues in the CDR3. CDR3 bases: TGTGCCAGCAGTGGACAGCCCGGGCCCTATGGCTACACCTTC. Translating it yields CASSGQPGPYGYTF.

The chain recombines TRBV9 with TRBJ2-7; the match to TRBD1 covers 11 bases. CDR1 is SGDLS and CDR2 is YYNGEE in the germline V gene. CDR3 length: 12 amino acids. J was trimmed by 3 bases and V by 8 bases; bases with no gene match: 1. In DNA form, the CDR3 reads TGTGCCAGTGGGACAGGGGGCTACGAGCAGTACTTC. It yields the protein CASGTGGYEQYF.

This chain links TRBV5-6 with TRBJ2-2, with 9 positions matching TRBD2. The junction had 3 bases not matched to a gene; V was cut back by 0 bases and J by 3 bases. The germline V gene has CDR1 SGHDT and CDR2 YYEEEE. The length of the CDR3 is 16 residues. The CDR3 loop reads CASSLAPSGDTGELFF. The CDR3 bases are TGTGCCAGCAGCTTGGCCCCTAGCGGGGACACCGGGGAGCTGTTTTTT.

This chain connects TRBV19 to TRBJ2-1; no definite D call. This CDR3 has 15 amino acids. Trimming removed 1 base at V and 5 bases at J, with 12 bases between. Germline loops: CDR1 LNHDA, CDR2 SQIVND (reference sequence). CDR3 residues: CASSIVPGVHNEQFF. Written as DNA, the CDR3 is TGTGCCAGTAGTATAGTCCCAGGAGTCCACAATGAGCAGTTCTTC.

The V call is TRBV5-6, the J call TRBJ2-7; D might be TRBD2 (6 bases). CDR3 length: 15 residues. The germline V gene has CDR1 SGHDT and CDR2 YYEEEE. With 4 bases removed from V and 7 bases from J, the gap between germline ends came to 21 bases. The CDR3 reads CASSGGEPLREEQYF. The CDR3, as DNA: TGTGCCAGCAGCGGCGGGGAGCCTCTACGGGAGGAGCAGTACTTC.

The rearrangement uses TRBV10-2 and TRBJ1-1; TRBD1 is a possible D gene (5 bases). The CDR3 covers 14 residues. The germline CDR1 and CDR2 sequences are WSHSY and SAAADI. V lost 7 bases, J lost 4 bases, and 16 bases lay in between. CDR3 sequence (DNA): TGCGCCAGCAACTTAGGGGTCACGGGCACTGAAGCTTTCTTT. Its protein is CASNLGVTGTEAFF.

V usage is TRBV6-5 and J usage is TRBJ2-7; D is uncertain. CDR3 length: 14 amino acids. The germline V gene has CDR1 MNHEY and CDR2 SVGAGI. Deletions cut 2 bases from V and 0 bases from J, with 8 bases between. CDR3 in amino acids: CASSYDKSSYEQYF. The CDR3 nucleotides are TGTGCCAGCAGTTACGACAAATCCTCCTACGAGCAGTACTTC.

This clone appeared once. The chain employs TRBV28 and TRBJ1-6, with TRBD1 matching 7 bases. Germline-derived CDR1 and CDR2 are MDHEN and SYDVKM. J lost 6 bases, V lost 2 bases, and 4 bases had no gene match. The length of the CDR3 is 15 residues. The CDR3: CASSLRAGGNSPLHF. In DNA, the CDR3 is TGTGCCAGCAGTTTAAGGGCAGGGGGTAATTCACCCCTCCACTTT.

The rearrangement uses TRBV7-9 and TRBJ2-7, with TRBD1 matching 10 bases. This CDR3 contains 14 residues. Trimming at V came to 7 bases and at J to 3 bases, leaving 6 bases not matched to a gene. CDR1 SEHNR and CDR2 FQNEAQ come from the germline V gene (reference sequence). The CDR3 sequence is CASNNDRGHYEQYF. The CDR3 DNA reads TGTGCCAGCAACAATGACAGGGGGCACTACGAGCAGTACTTC. The full variable domain, with the rest looked up from reference TRBV7-9 and TRBJ2-7, is DTGVSQNPRHKITKRGQNVTFRCDPISEHNRLYWYRQTLGQGPEFLTYFQNEAQLEKSRLLSDRFSAERPKGSFSTLEIQRTEQGDSAMYLCASNNDRGHYEQYFGPGTRLTVT.

This chain uses TRBV7-8 with TRBJ2-7; D possibly corresponds to TRBD1 (6 bases). CDR3 size: 16 residues. Trimming stripped 5 bases from V and 5 bases from J, with 22 bases between. Germline CDR1 and CDR2: SGHVS and FQNEAQ. The CDR3 DNA reads as TGTGCCAGCAGCCAGACTGCGACAGGCTCAAGCCACGAGCAGTACTTC. Protein sequence: CASSQTATGSSHEQYF.

This chain joins TRBV28 and TRBJ1-4; 7 nucleotides line up with TRBD1. Germline CDR1 is MDHEN and CDR2 is SYDVKM. The V and J ends lost 6 bases and 6 bases, in that order; junction bases with no gene match: 7. The CDR3 spans 14 residues. CDR3 protein: CASSRTGVDEKLFF. Here the CDR3 DNA reads TGTGCCAGCAGCCGCACAGGGGTAGATGAAAAACTGTTTTTT.